This entry features one TCR beta chain sequence. No cognate antigen has been identified for it. Nothing much larger sits one base from this clone, and base qualities are not available. The germline V gene provides CDR1 WSHSY and CDR2 SAAADI. The CDR3 runs 15 residues from the cysteine to the phenylalanine. Only CDR3 DNA is held: 45 bases, read in frame from base 1. V is shortened by 2 bases, J by 5 bases, and the region joining them spans 15 bases. The method was the immunoSEQ multiplex PCR assay. A mixture of 60 forward primers for TCR Vbeta segments and 13 reverse primers for TCR Jbeta segments was used in the multiplex PCR. Amplification of the CDR3 region of rearranged TCR beta genes was performed with a multiplex PCR assay on genomic DNA. Amplified TCR beta libraries were sequenced as 87-base-pair reads on the Illumina HiSeq System. In the paper's pipeline: A later analysis counted some 74 million unique TCR beta chains across the 550 to 750 repertoires, and 10 million to 12 million of these chains were shared by at least two donors. Raw reads were error-corrected and collapsed into unique sequences with a nearest-neighbor algorithm that merged closely related sequences to remove PCR and sequencing errors. CDR3 sequences were aligned to IMGT reference sequences to assign V, D and J gene segments. For a sequence to be retained, a match of at least six nucleotides was required to both a V gene segment and a J gene segment. A rearrangement was called productive if the CDR3 had no stop codons and remained in frame with V and J, and every other rearrangement was called non-productive. CDR3 was defined according to IMGT convention as the region running from the second conserved V-encoded cysteine to the conserved J-encoded phenylalanine. The earlier analysis of about 500 of the donors excluded sequences that lacked an unambiguous match to a single V gene segment. An earlier analysis of under 750 of the donors called V segments functional above 56.7% productive rearrangements and segregating when the between-donor standard deviation exceeded 5%. A statistical classification framework was built for diagnosing cytomegalovirus status from the catalog of TCR beta chain sequences. A later analysis assigned V and J genes by comparing TCR nucleotide sequences with IMGT/GENE-DB human TR gene sequences. The TCRdist pipeline was used in a later analysis to assign CDR3 sequences and most-parsimonious VDJ recombination scenarios. In a later analysis, every TCR beta chain was defined by the combination of its CDR3 amino acid sequence and its V-gene family, and reads without a unique V-gene family were dropped. In a later analysis, fewer than 650 highly shared, low-generation-probability nucleotide sequences were removed to address suspected cross-contamination and a sequencing artifact. A later analysis calculated a clonal expansion index for each public chain from normalized within-repertoire ranks of inferred template counts. In a later analysis, generation probabilities were computed using a VDJ recombination model fitted to out-of-frame rearrangements, and the results were checked against IGoR. In a later analysis, hypergeometric tests were used to score TCR-TCR, TCR-HLA and TCR-CMV co-occurrence, with a repertoire-size bias correction applied to TCR pairs. False discovery rates were estimated in a later analysis by permuting HLA or CMV assignments 20 times. In a later analysis, co-occurring TCRs were grouped with DBSCAN, and TCRdist sequence similarity was added when clustering was performed within HLA-allele-positive subsets. Repertoires with fewer than 30,000 or more than 120,000 public chains, plus five repertoires with anomalous nucleotide sharing, were excluded from co-occurrence clustering. TCRdb limited this immuneACCESS table to in-frame rearrangements with V and J called. A share of clones is missing; checked studies link under half to unresolved V genes, and the rest is unexplained. The DNA gave D and trimming, while V, J and clone size come from that table. The table for this sample lists about 140,000 clones; around 77% of them were counted only once. Around 2% of the sample comes from the top ten.

This sample was included in a study of cytomegalovirus exposure and HLA in healthy donors (dated by TCRdb to about 2017). Concerning the study at large: According to an earlier analysis of 587 of the donors, 200 million or so T cells yielded 90 million to 140 million unique TCR beta sequences and 276 Gb of sequence data. An early release covering around 630 HLA-typed donors comprised about 300 gigabases of sequencing data and tens of millions of unique TCR sequences. Of the 300 to 500 genotyped donors, 80% to 90% were placed in the genetic ancestry cluster associated with self-reported Caucasian donors. The study aimed to test whether signatures of past pathogen exposure could be identified by cataloging public T cell receptors. The study used immunosequencing to profile the T cell repertoires of approximately 630 subjects and linked those repertoires to cytomegalovirus serostatus. A separate validation cohort of 100 to 150 different subjects was used in addition to the 666-subject first cohort. To predict cytomegalovirus infection status, the study brought together high-throughput TCR immunosequencing, statistical association of individual TCRs with disease status, and machine learning. To study patterns of TCR occurrence, a later analysis re-analyzed previously published TCR beta repertoires from 500 to 850 donors and added high-resolution HLA genotyping. Rather than using new phenotypic data, the later analysis identified candidate immune exposures from TCR beta sequences and from how often those sequences occurred across donors. An earlier analysis of fewer than 750 of the donors used high-throughput TCR beta sequencing to judge whether each TCR beta V gene segment behaved as functional or pseudogenic. Donor age, sex, ethnicity and CMV serostatus were compiled alongside the repertoire data. A later genetic analysis used genome-wide SNP genotypes for 398 of the 666 donors, treating that subset as a discovery cohort. All discovery cohort repertoires had been generated on a single sequencing platform. HLA typing covered class I and class II loci at four-digit resolution. The number of typed donors differed by locus: roughly 629-640 for A, B, C, DRB1 and DQB1; some 500 for DQA1; 606 for DPA1; and 400 to 480 for DPB1. Because of strong linkage in the cohort, roughly 5 DR-DQ haplotypes were treated as single units for association and clustering. Among about 370 genotyped donors of the cohort, an average of about 220,000 unique TCR beta nucleotide sequences was sequenced per donor, of which 15% to 20% were non-productive.

The cohort consisted of 670 or so healthy bone marrow donors. All cohort members were sampled while nominally healthy, although unrecorded immune exposures were likely present. The donor tested CMV seronegative and was one of the 352 seronegative cohort members. A peripheral blood sample was provided by each donor, and peripheral blood mononuclear cells were used for TCR beta sequencing. The Qiagen DNeasy Blood Extraction Kit was used to extract genomic DNA from the blood cell samples. Overall results and qualifications from the work: A cluster of highly shared sequence variants was judged likely to be a technical artifact of the sequencing pipeline. In a later analysis, TCR association rates were found to vary across HLA loci, with the most associated TCRs seen for DRB1 alleles and the fewest for HLA-C alleles. Only TCR beta chains were sequenced in this cohort, and the absence of alpha or paired-chain data limited detectable features. For the cohort, immune exposure information was limited to CMV serostatus. At a false discovery rate of 0.05, a later analysis linked 16,000 or so TCR beta sequences to specific HLA alleles. Linkage disequilibrium might explain the correlated functional status among segregating V segments, but an unknown experimental factor could not be ruled out. A total of about 180 TCR beta chains were listed by the study as associated with cytomegalovirus. In an earlier analysis of roughly 560 of the donors, most TCR beta V segments were observed in productive rearrangements about 90% or about 30% of the time, broadly matching IMGT annotations. When HLA alleles, especially DR and DQ, strongly co-occurred, TCR associations were difficult to assign to individual alleles. A further reported finding was that TCR beta sequences accurately predicted the HLA-A and HLA-B alleles for most subjects in the first cohort. Because some donors lacked HLA typing at each locus, the association tests relied only on the typed subset. Across donors, most TCR sequences were observed very rarely, whereas some public TCRs were present in many individuals. According to a later analysis, parvovirus B19, influenza, CMV and Epstein-Barr virus appeared linked to several top co-occurrence clusters. According to a later analysis, most CMV-associated TCR beta chains appeared to be HLA-restricted, and the HLA associations seemed to be driven largely by CMV exposure. V-gene and J-gene trimming of TCR beta chains was associated with a missense DCLRE1C variant in a later genetic analysis, and the association was replicated in an independent cohort. Because counts were too low, seventeen rarely observed V segments, including chromosome 9 orphons, were left out of the earlier analysis of approximately 580 of the donors. Because the 87-base-pair reads could not distinguish some IMGT-functional V segments, including TRBV6-2 and TRBV6-3, those segments were excluded. In a later genetic analysis, fewer N-insertions in productive TCRs were reported among donors in an Asian-associated ancestry cluster than the roughly 710-donor mean. A few of the identified cytomegalovirus-associated TCR beta chains were confirmed in vitro to be specific for cytomegalovirus antigens. Roughly uniform sequencing depth across donors was assumed in presence/absence analyses, although this assumption may not hold. Cytomegalovirus status was reported to be diagnosed by the classifier with high specificity and sensitivity in both the original and validation cohorts. The authors suggested that the approach could potentially be extended to other disease states and immunological phenotypes. In a later analysis, HLA-associated TCR beta chains were found to be more clonally expanded and to have lower generation probabilities than equally common non-associated chains.

Sequenced input: PBMCs. The rearrangement combines TRBV10-2 with TRBJ1-2; no D gene can be assigned with confidence. This sequence was found in a young man in good health and CMV-seronegative. In nucleotide form, the sequence is TGCGCCAGCAGTGAGGGGAGTCCGGAGGCTTATGGCTACACCTTC. This gives the protein CASSEGSPEAYGYTF.